The TCR beta chain described here comes from a study of Graves' ophthalmopathy and Graves' hyperthyroidism (dated by TCRdb to between 2017 and 2018). In terms of the full investigation: Peripheral blood samples were taken at the time of initial diagnosis, before any treatment was given. Once sampling was done, hyperthyroidism patients were given methimazole at a starting dose of 30 mg daily, while ophthalmopathy patients were given high-dose intravenous methylprednisolone. An independent validation cohort was composed of some 18 hyperthyroidism patients and around 16 patients who later progressed from hyperthyroidism to ophthalmopathy. In roughly 6 hyperthyroidism patients, the T-cell repertoires found in thyroid tissue were compared with those found in blood. TCR beta repertoire signatures were used to distinguish Graves' ophthalmopathy from Graves' hyperthyroidism and to predict progression to ophthalmopathy. To explore V-J signatures that separate ophthalmopathy from hyperthyroidism, a discovery set of more than 95 patients was enrolled, consisting of 40 to 45 with ophthalmopathy and approximately 60 with stable hyperthyroidism. In total, under 150 blood samples were TCR-sequenced: some 40 ophthalmopathy, some 75 hyperthyroidism and 17 hyperthyroidism-to-ophthalmopathy patients.

Trimming takes 2 bases from V and 0 bases from J, and the germline ends sit 7 bases apart. The CDR3 spans 14 residues, from the cysteine through the phenylalanine. CDR3 DNA is the only sequence kept; it has 42 bases, read in frame from the first base. CDR1 and CDR2, looked up from the germline V gene, are SNHLY and FYNNEI. Ophthalmopathy patients were characterized by moderately to severely active disease, a Clinical Activity Score of at least 3, a NOSPECS grade of at least 4, and a disease duration under 3 months. Patients with other autoimmune diseases, uncontrolled infections, pregnancy or lactation were excluded. Diagnosis was based on clinical symptoms, serum thyroxine, TRAb, thyroid ultrasound and orbital computed tomography. PBMCs were isolated from roughly 10 ml of fresh peripheral blood by Ficoll-Paque density gradient centrifugation. Trizol reagent was used to extract the total RNA, and its quality was then checked on an Agilent 2100 Bioanalyzer.

Here is what the overall study found, with its caveats: Most of the expanded thyroid clonotypes with a frequency above 0.001 were also detected in blood, and it was suggested that the thyroid immune response may be reflected by blood repertoires. Sample size was not statistically predetermined, and group allocation was not concealed from the investigators. The 13-signature model separated ophthalmopathy from stable hyperthyroidism with roughly 89% sensitivity and 81% to 82% specificity in cross-validation, and 80%/75% in the test set. In validation, the model predicted ophthalmopathy progression with more than 70% sensitivity and about 73% specificity; roughly eleven predicted patients were CT-confirmed with GO in a median of 6.5 months.

For repertoire sequencing, TCR beta CDR3 regions were amplified from RNA transcripts. HTBI primers and the Qiagen OneStep RT-PCR kit were used in a first-round RT-PCR, which was followed by a second-round multiplex PCR, size selection and purification. The libraries underwent paired-end sequencing with 100 bp reads on an Illumina HiSeq2000. On the authors' methods: SOAPnuke was used to process the reads, removing any read that contained adapters or uncalled bases, had a mean Phred below 15, or lacked an exact match to the constant primer or identifier. COPE v1.2.5 was used to merge the high-quality paired reads. Unique nucleotide sequences were defined as clonotypes and aligned to IMGT TRB V, D and J references using MiTCR v1.1. The analysis was limited to V-J combinations with a frequency above 0.0001, which together covered just over 98% of the repertoires. For each V-J combination, a TCR clonal expansion and chaos score was defined as the ratio of F50 clonal expansion to chaos observed in the TCRdist matrix. Welch's t-statistics and random forest were used to reduce features to about a dozen V-J combinations, which were fed into a naive Bayes classifier. The similarity between thyroid and blood repertoires was quantified using the Morisita-Horn index. The public reads were reanalyzed by TCRdb: fastp trimming at Q25, MiXCR alignment, in-frame beta chains only. Each entry is one CDR3 protein sequence, shown with its most common DNA and genes. These V and J calls are TCRdb output, not the study's own analysis. The sample table contains around 670,000 distinct CDR3 sequences; only one count was recorded for 35% to 50% of them. 44% of the sample is in the top ten clones.

In its sample, this clonotype was seen many times. What antigen it recognizes has not been identified. Base qualities are not provided; no much larger clone lies one nucleotide away. This sequence uses TRBV2 and TRBJ1-2, with the identity of the D gene unclear. Specimen: peripheral blood. This TCR came from an adult man with Graves' ophthalmopathy. In nucleotides, the sequence is TGTGCCAGCAGTGAAAAGCCCGCTAACTATGGCTACACCTTC. Its amino acids are CASSEKPANYGYTF.